This is a list of T cell receptor beta chains from one sample in a study of T-cell reconstitution after alpha-beta-depleted transplantation in children. From the PCR reads, TCRdb called clonotypes with MiXCR, one entry per CDR3 protein. The sample consists of 90,000 to 100,000 distinct CDR3 sequences, 9.5% to 15% of them appearing once. Sample: PBMCs from the stem cell graft donor, taken from the stem cell graft. Receptor source: a human donor who donated a stem cell graft to a child with inherited bone marrow failure. Both conserved end residues are part of each CDR3. D genes are given only for firm matches. Size is omitted from some rows. Given values are once, few, many or a class for expanded clones.

clone_size	v_call	d_call	j_call	cdr3_aa	cdr3_nt
many	TRBV5-1	TRBD2	TRBJ2-3	CASQTSGASTDTQYF	TGCGCCAGCCAGACTAGCGGAGCCTCCACAGATACGCAGTATTTT
few	TRBV11-3	TRBD1	TRBJ1-3	CASSSGQRTFRNTIYF	TGTGCCAGCAGCTCGGGACAGCGGACGTTCAGAAACACCATATATTTT
many	TRBV9	TRBD2	TRBJ2-1	CASSVLREHDNEQFF	TGTGCCAGCAGCGTATTGCGGGAGCACGACAATGAGCAGTTCTTC
many	TRBV5-1	TRBD2	TRBJ2-5	CASSLAGTSGETQYF	TGCGCCAGCAGCTTGGCCGGGACTAGCGGGGAGACCCAGTACTTC
.	TRBV6-2/TRBV6-3	.	TRBJ2-1	CASSPRDNPYNEQFF	TGTGCCAGCAGTCCCAGGGACAACCCTTACAATGAGCAGTTCTTC
many	TRBV5-1	.	TRBJ2-6	CASSPGPHSGANVLTF	TGCGCCAGCAGTCCGGGACCGCACTCTGGGGCCAACGTCCTGACTTTC
.	TRBV2	TRBD1	TRBJ2-7	CAREGGQGVYEQYF	TGTGCCAGGGAGGGAGGACAGGGAGTCTACGAGCAGTACTTC
many	TRBV20-1	TRBD2	TRBJ2-3	CSATDPQWTSGGYTDTQYF	TGCAGTGCTACCGACCCCCAATGGACTAGCGGGGGTTACACAGATACGCAGTATTTT
many	TRBV29-1	.	TRBJ1-1	CSAQRGTEGAFF	TGCAGCGCCCAAAGGGGGACTGAAGGAGCTTTCTTT
.	TRBV11-2	TRBD2	TRBJ2-7	CASMSGTSGYEQYF	TGTGCCAGCATGTCCGGGACTAGCGGATACGAGCAGTACTTC
many	TRBV18	.	TRBJ2-5	CASSPPFNSETQYF	TGTGCCAGCTCACCACCGTTCAATTCGGAGACCCAGTACTTC
.	TRBV15	.	TRBJ2-7	CATSRDPAEHEQYF	TGTGCCACCAGCAGAGATCCAGCGGAGCACGAGCAGTACTTC
many	TRBV4-3	.	TRBJ1-5	CASSPNYMVFEFQPQHF	TGCGCCAGCAGCCCCAATTACATGGTGTTTGAGTTTCAGCCCCAGCATTTT
many	TRBV29-1	.	TRBJ2-1	CSVDRQGYEQFF	TGCAGCGTTGATCGGCAGGGCTATGAGCAGTTCTTC
many	TRBV6-5	TRBD1	TRBJ1-5	CASSPDRGSNQPQHF	TGTGCCAGCAGCCCAGACAGGGGAAGCAATCAGCCCCAGCATTTT
few	TRBV5-1	.	TRBJ2-7	CASSFVRGYEQYF	TGCGCCAGCAGCTTCGTCAGGGGCTACGAGCAGTACTTC
many	TRBV15	TRBD1	TRBJ2-5	CATSKPRQGSETQYF	TGTGCCACCTCCAAGCCCAGACAGGGGTCAGAGACCCAGTACTTC
many	TRBV5-1	.	TRBJ2-7	CASSLWGARGDEQYF	TGCGCCAGCAGCTTGTGGGGGGCGAGAGGAGACGAGCAGTACTTC
many	TRBV7-9	TRBD2	TRBJ2-1	CASSPGVGGRLDNEQFF	TGTGCCAGCAGCCCGGGGGTTGGCGGGAGGCTCGACAATGAGCAGTTCTTC
many	TRBV29-1	.	TRBJ1-1	CSGGHLNTEAFF	TGCAGCGGGGGACACTTAAACACTGAAGCTTTCTTT
few	TRBV4-2	TRBD2	TRBJ2-1	CASSQDTTSGYNEQFF	TGTGCCAGCAGCCAAGATACGACTAGCGGCTACAATGAGCAGTTCTTC
many	TRBV20-1	TRBD2	TRBJ2-4	CSAELAGGAKNIQYF	TGCAGTGCTGAGCTAGCGGGAGGTGCCAAAAACATTCAGTACTTC
many	TRBV7-8	TRBD2	TRBJ2-2	CASSSPTSGGAVVGELFF	TGTGCCAGCAGCTCCCCGACTAGCGGGGGGGCCGTGGTCGGGGAGCTGTTTTTT
.	TRBV28	.	TRBJ2-7	CASSSPGRGGYEQYF	TGTGCCAGCAGTTCCCCAGGACGTGGGGGATACGAGCAGTACTTC
.	TRBV20-1	.	TRBJ1-5	CSASEADQPQHF	TGCAGTGCTAGCGAAGCGGATCAGCCCCAGCATTTT